The rows below give T cell receptor beta chains drawn from one sample of a study of beta chain features in type 1 diabetes. The data were produced by immunoSEQ multiplex PCR, yet TCRdb's version contains in-frame clones alone and is incomplete. The data show about 150,000 clones, with less than 11% seen just once and under 1.5% held by the top ten. Sequences were obtained from naive CD4+ T cells from blood. Source of these receptors: a man between 18 and 35 years old in good health. Each CDR3 is given with its conserved first and last residue. Each record gives: V gene, J gene, D gene, clone size, CDR3 DNA, CDR3 protein. D genes are given only for firm matches. The size of a clone is reported for some rows only, either as once, few or many, or as a class for expanded clones.

V gene: TRBV2
J gene: TRBJ2-7
D gene: .
clone size: few
CDR3 DNA: TGTGCCAGCAGCGGCACCTACAGGTACGAGCAGTACTTC
CDR3 protein: CASSGTYRYEQYF

V gene: TRBV14
J gene: TRBJ2-7
D gene: .
clone size: many
CDR3 DNA: TGTGCCAGCAGCCGTGTCAGGGGAGACGCCTACGAGCAGTACTTC
CDR3 protein: CASSRVRGDAYEQYF

V gene: TRBV7-3
J gene: TRBJ2-7
D gene: .
clone size: few
CDR3 DNA: TGTGCCAGCAGCTTAGGACAAGGGGACTACGAGCAGTACTTC
CDR3 protein: CASSLGQGDYEQYF

V gene: TRBV18
J gene: TRBJ2-2
D gene: .
clone size: few
CDR3 DNA: TGTGCCAGCTCACCGCCTGGGGCGGACACCGGGGAGCTGTTTTTT
CDR3 protein: CASSPPGADTGELFF

V gene: TRBV12-1
J gene: TRBJ2-5
D gene: .
clone size: .
CDR3 DNA: TGTGCCAGCAGCCTCGGACTAGCGGGGAAAGAGACCCAGTACTTC
CDR3 protein: CASSLGLAGKETQYF

V gene: TRBV30
J gene: TRBJ2-1
D gene: .
clone size: few
CDR3 DNA: TGTGCCTGGAGATCGAGCTCCTACAATGAGCAGTTCTTC
CDR3 protein: CAWRSSSYNEQFF

V gene: TRBV6-1
J gene: TRBJ2-1
D gene: .
clone size: .
CDR3 DNA: TGTGCCAGCAGTGAGTTCGGACAACAATACAATGAGCAGTTCTTC
CDR3 protein: CASSEFGQQYNEQFF

V gene: TRBV4-2
J gene: TRBJ2-7
D gene: TRBD2
clone size: .
CDR3 DNA: TGTGCCAGCAGCCAAGGACAAGTTTTAGCGGGGGGGTCCCACGAGCAGTACTTC
CDR3 protein: CASSQGQVLAGGSHEQYF

V gene: TRBV7-2
J gene: TRBJ1-6
D gene: TRBD1
clone size: many
CDR3 DNA: TGTGCCAGCAGAGATACAGGGGGCGGTTCACCCCTCCACTTT
CDR3 protein: CASRDTGGGSPLHF

V gene: TRBV11-2
J gene: TRBJ2-5
D gene: TRBD1
clone size: few
CDR3 DNA: TGTGCCAGCAGAACCAGGGACAGGGGGCCGGCCCAGTACTTC
CDR3 protein: CASRTRDRGPAQYF

V gene: TRBV9
J gene: TRBJ2-3
D gene: .
clone size: few
CDR3 DNA: TGTGCCAGCAGCGTAGATGGGGGGGCCTCATATACGCAGTATTTT
CDR3 protein: CASSVDGGASYTQYF

V gene: TRBV28
J gene: TRBJ2-5
D gene: .
clone size: .
CDR3 DNA: TGTGCCAGCAGTTTGTACAGACCAAACCAAGAGACCCAGTACTTC
CDR3 protein: CASSLYRPNQETQYF

V gene: TRBV28
J gene: TRBJ2-1
D gene: TRBD2
clone size: few
CDR3 DNA: TGTGCCAGCAGTCAACGCCAGACTAGCGGGGGGGCAATTGAGCAGTTCTTC
CDR3 protein: CASSQRQTSGGAIEQFF

V gene: TRBV10-2
J gene: TRBJ1-1
D gene: TRBD1
clone size: .
CDR3 DNA: TGCGCCAGCAGTGATCCAGGGACAGGTGGACCGAACACTGAAGCTTTCTTT
CDR3 protein: CASSDPGTGGPNTEAFF

V gene: TRBV4-2
J gene: TRBJ2-3
D gene: TRBD2
clone size: few
CDR3 DNA: TGTGCCAGCAGCCCTCGACTAGCGGGGACCACAGATACGCAGTATTTT
CDR3 protein: CASSPRLAGTTDTQYF

V gene: TRBV7-2
J gene: TRBJ1-4
D gene: .
clone size: few
CDR3 DNA: TGTGCCAGCAGCTTTGGGGTGACAGGAAATGAAAAACTGTTTTTT
CDR3 protein: CASSFGVTGNEKLFF

V gene: TRBV7-2
J gene: TRBJ1-1
D gene: .
clone size: .
CDR3 DNA: TGTGCCAGCAGCTTCTCGGGTTCCACTGAAGCTTTCTTT
CDR3 protein: CASSFSGSTEAFF

V gene: TRBV7-2
J gene: TRBJ2-3
D gene: TRBD2
clone size: few
CDR3 DNA: TGTGCCAGCAGCGCCCACGGGGGGGCCGCAGATACGCAGTATTTT
CDR3 protein: CASSAHGGAADTQYF

V gene: TRBV7-2
J gene: TRBJ2-3
D gene: TRBD2
clone size: .
CDR3 DNA: TGTGCCAGCAGCTTAAAATCTAGCGGGGGGCTAGATACGCAGTATTTT
CDR3 protein: CASSLKSSGGLDTQYF

V gene: TRBV5-1
J gene: TRBJ1-1
D gene: .
clone size: .
CDR3 DNA: TGCGCCAGCAGCTTGCGGCAGTCGGATCCAGGCACTGAAGCTTTCTTT
CDR3 protein: CASSLRQSDPGTEAFF

V gene: TRBV6-5
J gene: TRBJ2-7
D gene: .
clone size: .
CDR3 DNA: TGTGCCAGCAGTTACTCGAGGGGGGGCCCCTACGAGCAGTACTTC
CDR3 protein: CASSYSRGGPYEQYF

V gene: TRBV5-4
J gene: TRBJ2-1
D gene: .
clone size: few
CDR3 DNA: TGTGCCAGCAGACGGGACTGGAACAATGAGCAGTTCTTC
CDR3 protein: CASRRDWNNEQFF

V gene: TRBV6-1
J gene: TRBJ1-4
D gene: .
clone size: few
CDR3 DNA: TGTGCCAGCAGCGAGCCGGGTCTACAAAATGAAAAACTGTTTTTT
CDR3 protein: CASSEPGLQNEKLFF

V gene: TRBV7-3
J gene: TRBJ2-2
D gene: .
clone size: .
CDR3 DNA: TGTGCCAGCAGCCCCTCGGGGTGGGGCACCGGGGAGCTGTTTTTT
CDR3 protein: CASSPSGWGTGELFF

V gene: TRBV7-9
J gene: TRBJ2-7
D gene: .
clone size: many
CDR3 DNA: TGTGCCAGCAGCTCAACTCGGGACGAGCAGTACTTC
CDR3 protein: CASSSTRDEQYF

V gene: TRBV7-3
J gene: TRBJ1-6
D gene: .
clone size: few
CDR3 DNA: TGTGCCAGCAGCTTGGACGGGGTTAATTCACCCCTCCACTTT
CDR3 protein: CASSLDGVNSPLHF

V gene: TRBV30
J gene: TRBJ2-7
D gene: .
clone size: once
CDR3 DNA: TGTGCCTGGAGTGTTGGAGGTAGCTCCTACGAGCAGTACTTC
CDR3 protein: CAWSVGGSSYEQYF

V gene: TRBV9
J gene: TRBJ2-1
D gene: .
clone size: many
CDR3 DNA: TGTGCCAGCAGCGTAGAGGTTTCCCGGGATGAGCAGTTCTTC
CDR3 protein: CASSVEVSRDEQFF

V gene: TRBV9
J gene: TRBJ1-3
D gene: .
clone size: .
CDR3 DNA: TGTGCCAGCAGTCCTATGAACTCTGGAAACACCATATATTTT
CDR3 protein: CASSPMNSGNTIYF

V gene: TRBV18
J gene: TRBJ2-7
D gene: TRBD1
clone size: few
CDR3 DNA: TGTGCCAGCTCACTCTCCGGGACAGGGCCCTCCTACGAGCAGTACTTC
CDR3 protein: CASSLSGTGPSYEQYF

V gene: TRBV11-2
J gene: TRBJ2-7
D gene: .
clone size: few
CDR3 DNA: TGTGCCAGCAGCCGGGCGGGCGAGCAGTACTTC
CDR3 protein: CASSRAGEQYF

V gene: TRBV4-1
J gene: TRBJ1-1
D gene: .
clone size: few
CDR3 DNA: TGCGCCAGCAGAGGAGGAAGCGGGACAATGAACACTGAAGCTTTCTTT
CDR3 protein: CASRGGSGTMNTEAFF

V gene: TRBV18
J gene: TRBJ1-5
D gene: TRBD1
clone size: .
CDR3 DNA: TGTGCCAGCTCACCAAGCGCACAGGGGGCGATGCAGCCCCAGCATTTT
CDR3 protein: CASSPSAQGAMQPQHF

V gene: TRBV18
J gene: TRBJ1-2
D gene: .
clone size: few
CDR3 DNA: TGTGCCAGCTCACCCGGCGGGAACTATGGCTACACCTTC
CDR3 protein: CASSPGGNYGYTF

V gene: TRBV4-3
J gene: TRBJ2-3
D gene: TRBD1
clone size: many
CDR3 DNA: TGCGCCAGCAGCCAACAGGACAGGGAAGGCGCGCAGTATTTT
CDR3 protein: CASSQQDREGAQYF

V gene: TRBV30
J gene: TRBJ1-5
D gene: .
clone size: .
CDR3 DNA: TGTGCCTGGAGTGTACAGGGCAGTTGGGTGGGCAATCAGCCCCAGCATTTT
CDR3 protein: CAWSVQGSWVGNQPQHF

V gene: TRBV10-3
J gene: TRBJ2-2
D gene: .
clone size: many
CDR3 DNA: TGTGCCATCAGTGATCAGGGAGGTACCGGGGAGCTGTTTTTT
CDR3 protein: CAISDQGGTGELFF

V gene: TRBV30
J gene: TRBJ1-6
D gene: .
clone size: .
CDR3 DNA: TGTGCCTGGAGTGGGGACATGGGTTCACCCCTCCACTTT
CDR3 protein: CAWSGDMGSPLHF

V gene: TRBV7-3
J gene: TRBJ2-3
D gene: TRBD2
clone size: .
CDR3 DNA: TGTGCCAGCAGCCCGACTAGCGGGGGGGCTCGATCAGATACGCAGTATTTT
CDR3 protein: CASSPTSGGARSDTQYF

V gene: TRBV6-1
J gene: TRBJ2-7
D gene: .
clone size: .
CDR3 DNA: TGTGCCAGCAGGGCGGGTTCAGGGGCCCCCTACGAGCAGTACTTC
CDR3 protein: CASRAGSGAPYEQYF

V gene: TRBV4-3
J gene: TRBJ1-4
D gene: .
clone size: .
CDR3 DNA: TGCGCCAGCAGACAGGGTCTAACACTCGAAAAACTGTTTTTT
CDR3 protein: CASRQGLTLEKLFF

V gene: TRBV7-6
J gene: TRBJ2-7
D gene: TRBD1
clone size: .
CDR3 DNA: TGTGCCAGCAGCTTAGTAGCCAGGACAGGGGAGCGGGAGCAGTACTTC
CDR3 protein: CASSLVARTGEREQYF

V gene: TRBV21-1
J gene: TRBJ1-6
D gene: .
clone size: .
CDR3 DNA: TGTGCCAGTTTTCGGCAGGGGGTAACCTATAATTCACCCCTCCACTTT
CDR3 protein: CASFRQGVTYNSPLHF

V gene: TRBV4-2
J gene: TRBJ1-5
D gene: TRBD1
clone size: few
CDR3 DNA: TGTGCCAGCAGCCGCGACAGGGTCAGCAATCAGCCCCAGCATTTT
CDR3 protein: CASSRDRVSNQPQHF

V gene: TRBV2
J gene: TRBJ2-5
D gene: TRBD2
clone size: few
CDR3 DNA: TGTGCCAGCATCCTCGCTAGCGGGGCTCAAGAGACCCAGTACTTC
CDR3 protein: CASILASGAQETQYF

V gene: TRBV29-1
J gene: TRBJ2-1
D gene: .
clone size: .
CDR3 DNA: TGCAGCGTGGCCCCGACGGGTGGTGAGCAGTTCTTC
CDR3 protein: CSVAPTGGEQFF

V gene: TRBV5-6
J gene: TRBJ2-5
D gene: .
clone size: .
CDR3 DNA: TGTGCCAGCAGCTTGGGGCGGGAGACCCAGTACTTC
CDR3 protein: CASSLGRETQYF

V gene: TRBV28
J gene: TRBJ2-5
D gene: TRBD2
clone size: .
CDR3 DNA: TGTGCCAGCAGTTTTAGCGGGGGGAGTCAAGAGACCCAGTACTTC
CDR3 protein: CASSFSGGSQETQYF

V gene: TRBV7-2
J gene: TRBJ2-7
D gene: TRBD1
clone size: few
CDR3 DNA: TGTGCCAGCAGCTTGAAAACAGGGGATCCCTACGAGCAGTACTTC
CDR3 protein: CASSLKTGDPYEQYF

V gene: TRBV11-2
J gene: TRBJ1-2
D gene: .
clone size: few
CDR3 DNA: TGTGCCAGCAGCTTAGGAGGGGCTGGGGGCGCTAACTATGGCTACACCTTC
CDR3 protein: CASSLGGAGGANYGYTF

V gene: TRBV4-1
J gene: TRBJ1-5
D gene: .
clone size: few
CDR3 DNA: TGCGCCAGCAGCCAAGGGGGTTCAGGGGCCAATCAGCCCCAGCATTTT
CDR3 protein: CASSQGGSGANQPQHF

V gene: TRBV7-8
J gene: TRBJ1-5
D gene: TRBD1
clone size: .
CDR3 DNA: TGTGCCAGCAGCTTAACGACAGGGGGTGATGTGCCCCAGCATTTT
CDR3 protein: CASSLTTGGDVPQHF

V gene: TRBV18
J gene: TRBJ2-5
D gene: TRBD1
clone size: .
CDR3 DNA: TGTGCCAGCTCACCACTGCTTTCACAGGGGGAAGAGACCCAGTACTTC
CDR3 protein: CASSPLLSQGEETQYF

V gene: TRBV7-9
J gene: TRBJ1-6
D gene: TRBD1
clone size: many
CDR3 DNA: TGTGCCAGCAGCATGTGGACAGGGATGGATTCACCCCTCCACTTT
CDR3 protein: CASSMWTGMDSPLHF

V gene: TRBV4-3
J gene: TRBJ2-3
D gene: .
clone size: .
CDR3 DNA: TGCGCCAGCAGCCTAAGGAGGGCGGCAGATACGCAGTATTTT
CDR3 protein: CASSLRRAADTQYF

V gene: TRBV20-1
J gene: TRBJ1-1
D gene: .
clone size: few
CDR3 DNA: TGCAGTGCACAGCACACTGAAGCTTTCTTT
CDR3 protein: CSAQHTEAFF